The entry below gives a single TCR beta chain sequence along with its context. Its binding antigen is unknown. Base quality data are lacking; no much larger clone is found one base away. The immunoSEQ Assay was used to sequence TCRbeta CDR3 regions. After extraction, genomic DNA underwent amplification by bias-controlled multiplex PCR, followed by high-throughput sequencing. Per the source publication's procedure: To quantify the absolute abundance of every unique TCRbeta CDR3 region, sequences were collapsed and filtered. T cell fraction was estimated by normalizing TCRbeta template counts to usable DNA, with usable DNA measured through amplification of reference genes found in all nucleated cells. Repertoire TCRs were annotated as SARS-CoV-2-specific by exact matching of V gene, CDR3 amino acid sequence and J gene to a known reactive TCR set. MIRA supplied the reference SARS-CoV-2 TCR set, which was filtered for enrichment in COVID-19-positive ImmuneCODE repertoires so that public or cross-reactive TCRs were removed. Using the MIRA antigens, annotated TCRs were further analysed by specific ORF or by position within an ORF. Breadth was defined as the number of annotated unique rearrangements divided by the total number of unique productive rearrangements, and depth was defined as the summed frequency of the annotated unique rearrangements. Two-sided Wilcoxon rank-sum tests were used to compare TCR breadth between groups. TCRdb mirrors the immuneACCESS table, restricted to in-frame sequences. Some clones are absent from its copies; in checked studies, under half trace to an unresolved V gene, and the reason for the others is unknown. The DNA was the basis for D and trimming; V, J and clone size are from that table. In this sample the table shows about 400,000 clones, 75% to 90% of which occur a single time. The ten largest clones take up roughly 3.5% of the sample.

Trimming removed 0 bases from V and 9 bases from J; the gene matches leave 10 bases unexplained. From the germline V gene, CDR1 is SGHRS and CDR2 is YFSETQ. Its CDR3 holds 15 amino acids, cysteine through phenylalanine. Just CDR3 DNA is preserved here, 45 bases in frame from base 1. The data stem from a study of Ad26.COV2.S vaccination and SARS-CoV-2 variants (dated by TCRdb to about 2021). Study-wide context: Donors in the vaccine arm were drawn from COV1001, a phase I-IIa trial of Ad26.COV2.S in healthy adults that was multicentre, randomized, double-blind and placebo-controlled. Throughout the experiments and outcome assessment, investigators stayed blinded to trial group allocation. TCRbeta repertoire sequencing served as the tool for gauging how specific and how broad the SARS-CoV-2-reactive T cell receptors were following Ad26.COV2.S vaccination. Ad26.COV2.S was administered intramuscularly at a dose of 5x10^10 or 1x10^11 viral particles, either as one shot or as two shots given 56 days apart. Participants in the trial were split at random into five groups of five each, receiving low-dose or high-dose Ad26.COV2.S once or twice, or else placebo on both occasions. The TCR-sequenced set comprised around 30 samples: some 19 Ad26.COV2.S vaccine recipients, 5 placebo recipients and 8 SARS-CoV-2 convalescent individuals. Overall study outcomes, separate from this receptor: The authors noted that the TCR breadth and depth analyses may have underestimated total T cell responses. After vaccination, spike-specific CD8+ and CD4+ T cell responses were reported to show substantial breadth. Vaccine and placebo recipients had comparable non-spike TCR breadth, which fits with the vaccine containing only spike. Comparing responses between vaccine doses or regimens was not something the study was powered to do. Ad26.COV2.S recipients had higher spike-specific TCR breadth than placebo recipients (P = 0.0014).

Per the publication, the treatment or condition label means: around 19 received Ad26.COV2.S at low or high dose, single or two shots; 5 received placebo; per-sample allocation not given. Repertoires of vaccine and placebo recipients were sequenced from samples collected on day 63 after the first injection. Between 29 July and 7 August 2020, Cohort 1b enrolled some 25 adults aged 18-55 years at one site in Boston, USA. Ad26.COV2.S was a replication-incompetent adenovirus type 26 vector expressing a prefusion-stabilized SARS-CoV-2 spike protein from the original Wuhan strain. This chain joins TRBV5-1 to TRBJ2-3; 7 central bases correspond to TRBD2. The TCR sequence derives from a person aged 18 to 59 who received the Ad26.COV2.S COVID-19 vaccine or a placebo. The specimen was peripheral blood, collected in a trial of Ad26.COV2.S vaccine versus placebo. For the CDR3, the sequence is CASSLAGGTTVTQYF. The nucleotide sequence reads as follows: TGCGCCAGCAGCTTGGCCGGTGGGACTACCGTCACGCAGTATTTT.